One sample yielded the 3 T cell receptor beta chains listed below, sequenced in a study of blood T cell repertoires in COVID-19. The data were produced by immunoSEQ multiplex PCR, yet TCRdb's version contains in-frame clones alone and is incomplete. Altogether about 240,000 clones are present, approximately 85% being singletons, with the ten largest covering approximately 4.5%. The sequencing sample was made of peripheral blood. These receptors all come from a woman in her 70s with acute or convalescent COVID-19.

Written as DNA, the CDR3 is TGTGCCAGCAGTTTAGGACTAGCGGGGAGGGGTGATACGCAGTATTTT. Translating it yields CASSLGLAGRGDTQYF. This chain uses TRBV6-6 with TRBJ2-3; 12 nucleotides match TRBD2. The CDR3 spans 16 residues. Per germline, CDR1 MNHNY and CDR2 SVGAGI (reference sequence). V shed 4 bases and J 6 bases; nucleotides not matched to a gene: 8.

The genes are TRBV1 and TRBJ1-1; whether TRBD1, the table's D call, matches the DNA was not checked. TRBV1 is shown as a pseudogene. The CDR3 consists of 19 residues. CDR3 sequence (DNA): TGCACCAGCAGCCAAGAGGGGGACAGGGGGCTGAAGGTGAACACTGAAGCTTTCTTT. It codes for CTSSQEGDRGLKVNTEAFF.

The rearrangement joins TRBV3-1 (or the pseudogene TRBV3-2) to TRBJ1-4, with 8 bases matching TRBD1. This CDR3 has 15 residues. The J segment lost 6 bases and the V segment lost 6 bases, leaving 9 bases of the junction unmatched. Per germline, CDR1 LGHDT and CDR2 YNNKEL (reference sequence). CDR3 sequence reads: CASRPTGGPDEKLFF. CDR3 DNA: TGTGCCAGCAGGCCAACAGGGGGTCCGGATGAAAAACTGTTTTTT.